This TCR beta chain appears in the sequencing data of a study of T cell clonotyping in hematopoietic cell transplantation. Overall study results and limits: CD4 and CD8 repertoire contributions could not be separated without sorting. Recipient TCR diversity dropped after transplant; expanded clonotypes rose from day 30 to 180. At the given depth, recipient repertoires were over 95% de novo clonotypes.

TCRdb keeps only in-frame clones here, not all; method: immunoSEQ multiplex PCR. Among more than 9,500 clones listed, 70% to 80% were seen once. Recipient blood drawn about 28 days pretransplant and days 30, 100, 180 after. The V gene lost 10 bases and the J gene lost 0 bases, with 10 bases spanning the gap. CDR1 is MNHEY and CDR2 is SVGAGI in the germline V gene. This CDR3 has 14 residues. To note about this clone: Its antigen is undetermined.

The chain uses TRBV6-5 and TRBJ1-6; D may be TRBD1 (5 bases). This material consisted of peripheral blood mononuclear cells, taken 180 days after allogeneic stem cell transplant. This receptor was obtained from a male patient aged 55 to 70 who had an allogeneic stem cell transplant from an unrelated donor, so the T cells may come from the graft donor. Some clones in this sample may be carry-over from other donors' samples. The CDR3: CATQGRSYNSPLHF. CDR3 sequence (DNA): TGTGCCACTCAGGGCCGCTCCTATAATTCACCCCTCCACTTT.